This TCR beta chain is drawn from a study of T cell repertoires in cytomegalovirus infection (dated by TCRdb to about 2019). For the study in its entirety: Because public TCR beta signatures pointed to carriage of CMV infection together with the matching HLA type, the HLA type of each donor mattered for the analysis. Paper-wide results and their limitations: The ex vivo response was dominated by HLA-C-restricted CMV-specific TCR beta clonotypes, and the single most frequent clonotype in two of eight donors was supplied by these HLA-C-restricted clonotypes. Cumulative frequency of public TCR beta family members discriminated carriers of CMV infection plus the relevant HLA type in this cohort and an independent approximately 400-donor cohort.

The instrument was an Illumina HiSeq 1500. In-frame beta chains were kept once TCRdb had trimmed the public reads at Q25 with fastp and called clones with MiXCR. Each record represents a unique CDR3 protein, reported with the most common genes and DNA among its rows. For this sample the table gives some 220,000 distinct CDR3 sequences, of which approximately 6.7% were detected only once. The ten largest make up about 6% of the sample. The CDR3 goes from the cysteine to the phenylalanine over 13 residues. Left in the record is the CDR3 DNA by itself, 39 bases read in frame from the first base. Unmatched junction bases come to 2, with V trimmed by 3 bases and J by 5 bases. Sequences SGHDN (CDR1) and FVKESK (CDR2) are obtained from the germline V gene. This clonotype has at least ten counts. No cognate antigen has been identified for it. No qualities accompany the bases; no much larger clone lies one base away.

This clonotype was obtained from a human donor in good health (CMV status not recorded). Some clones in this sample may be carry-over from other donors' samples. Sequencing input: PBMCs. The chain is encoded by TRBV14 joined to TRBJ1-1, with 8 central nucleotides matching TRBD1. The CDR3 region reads CASSQDRVTEAFF. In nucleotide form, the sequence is TGTGCCAGCAGCCAGGACAGGGTAACTGAAGCTTTCTTT.